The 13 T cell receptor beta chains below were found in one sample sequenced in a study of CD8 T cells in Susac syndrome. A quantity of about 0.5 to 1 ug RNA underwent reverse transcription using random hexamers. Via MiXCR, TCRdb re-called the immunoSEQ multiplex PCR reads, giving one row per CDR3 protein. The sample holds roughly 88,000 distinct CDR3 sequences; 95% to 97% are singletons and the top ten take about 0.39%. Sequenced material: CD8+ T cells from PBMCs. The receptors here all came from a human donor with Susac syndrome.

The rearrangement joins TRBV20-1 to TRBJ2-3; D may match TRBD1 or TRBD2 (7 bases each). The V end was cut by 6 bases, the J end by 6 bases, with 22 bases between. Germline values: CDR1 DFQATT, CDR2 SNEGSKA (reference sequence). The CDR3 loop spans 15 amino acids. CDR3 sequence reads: CSARGGGSLDDTQYF. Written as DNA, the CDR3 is TGCAGTGCCCGAGGGGGCGGGAGCCTTGATGATACGCAGTATTTT.

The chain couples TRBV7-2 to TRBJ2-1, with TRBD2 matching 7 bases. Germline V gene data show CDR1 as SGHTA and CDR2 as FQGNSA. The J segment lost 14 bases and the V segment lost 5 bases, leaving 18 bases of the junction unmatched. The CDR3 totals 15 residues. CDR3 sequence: CASSPGLAGITGKFF. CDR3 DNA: TGTGCCAGCAGCCCTGGGTTAGCGGGCATTACCGGGAAGTTCTTC.

The CDR3 DNA reads TGCAGCGTTTTTCGGGGCCCCGAGGGGTACAATGAGCAGTTCTTC. This gives the protein CSVFRGPEGYNEQFF. The chain uses TRBV29-1 and TRBJ2-1; D is possibly TRBD1 or TRBD2 (5 bases each). The length of the CDR3 is 15 residues. CDR1 is SQVTM and CDR2 is ANQGSEA in the germline V gene. V was clipped by 5 bases and J by 4 bases, with 18 bases between them.

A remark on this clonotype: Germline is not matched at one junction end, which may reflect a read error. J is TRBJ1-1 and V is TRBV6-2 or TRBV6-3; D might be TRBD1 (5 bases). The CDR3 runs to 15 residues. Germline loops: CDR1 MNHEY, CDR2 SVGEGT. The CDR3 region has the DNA TGTGCCAGCAATTACTCACCGGGGGAGGTAACTGAAGCTTTCTTT. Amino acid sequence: CASNYSPGEVTEAFF.

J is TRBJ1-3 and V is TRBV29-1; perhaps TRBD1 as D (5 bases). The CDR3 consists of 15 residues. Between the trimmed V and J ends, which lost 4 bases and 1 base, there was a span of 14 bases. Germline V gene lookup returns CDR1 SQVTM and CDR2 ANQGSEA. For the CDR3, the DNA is TGCAGCGTTGCGCAACGGGGGATATCTGGAAACACCATATATTTT. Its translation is CSVAQRGISGNTIYF.

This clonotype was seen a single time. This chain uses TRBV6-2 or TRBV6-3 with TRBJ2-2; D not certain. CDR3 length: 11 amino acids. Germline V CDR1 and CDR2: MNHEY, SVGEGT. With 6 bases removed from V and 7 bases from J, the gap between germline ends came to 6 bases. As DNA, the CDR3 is TGTGCCAGCAGCATAGGCGGGGAGCTGTTTTTT. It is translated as CASSIGGELFF.

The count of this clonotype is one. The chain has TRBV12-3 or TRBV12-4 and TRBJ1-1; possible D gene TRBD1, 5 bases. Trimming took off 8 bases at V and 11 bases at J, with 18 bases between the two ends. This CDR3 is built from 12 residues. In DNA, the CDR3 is TGTGCCAGCCACCCCTCCGGGGCTGGGGCTTTCTTT. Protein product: CASHPSGAGAFF.

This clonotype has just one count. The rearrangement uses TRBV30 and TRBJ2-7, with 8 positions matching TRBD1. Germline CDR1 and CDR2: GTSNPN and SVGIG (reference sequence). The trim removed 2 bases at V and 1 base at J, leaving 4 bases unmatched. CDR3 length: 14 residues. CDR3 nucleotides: TGTGCCTGGAGTACCGGGACAGGTTCCTACGAGCAGTACTTC. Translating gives CAWSTGTGSYEQYF.

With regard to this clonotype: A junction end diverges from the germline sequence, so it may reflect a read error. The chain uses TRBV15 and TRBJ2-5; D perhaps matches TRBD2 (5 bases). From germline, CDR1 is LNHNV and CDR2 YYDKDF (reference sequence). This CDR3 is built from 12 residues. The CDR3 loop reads CATSQPRGDPFF. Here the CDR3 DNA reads TGTGCCACCAGCCAACCCCGGGGAGACCCGTTCTTC.

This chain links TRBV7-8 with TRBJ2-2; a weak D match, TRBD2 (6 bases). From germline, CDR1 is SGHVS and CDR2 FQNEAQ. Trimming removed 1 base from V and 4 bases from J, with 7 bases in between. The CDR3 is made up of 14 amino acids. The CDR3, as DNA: TGTGCCAGCAGCTTAGGCGGGGCCACCGGGGAGCTGTTTTTT. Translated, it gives CASSLGGATGELFF.

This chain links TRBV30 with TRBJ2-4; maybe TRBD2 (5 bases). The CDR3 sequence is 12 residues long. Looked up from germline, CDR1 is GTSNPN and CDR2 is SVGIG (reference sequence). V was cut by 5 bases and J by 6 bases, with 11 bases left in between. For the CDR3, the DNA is TGTGCCTGGGCGGGCCCGAGAAACATTCAGTACTTC. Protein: CAWAGPRNIQYF.

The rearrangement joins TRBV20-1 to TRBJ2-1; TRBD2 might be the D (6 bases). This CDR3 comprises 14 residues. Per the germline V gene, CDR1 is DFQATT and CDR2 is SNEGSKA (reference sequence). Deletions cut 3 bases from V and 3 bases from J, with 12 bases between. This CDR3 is CSARPTEGYNEQFF. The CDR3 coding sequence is TGCAGTGCTAGGCCTACGGAGGGCTACAATGAGCAGTTCTTC.

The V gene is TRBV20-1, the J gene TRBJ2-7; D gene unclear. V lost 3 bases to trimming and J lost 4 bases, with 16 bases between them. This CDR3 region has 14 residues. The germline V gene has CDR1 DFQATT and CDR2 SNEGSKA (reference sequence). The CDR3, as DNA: TGCAGTGCTAGGTCGACGGCGTCCGGGTACGAGCAGTACTTC. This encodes CSARSTASGYEQYF.